One sample yielded the 3 T cell receptor beta chains listed below, sequenced in a study of blood T cell repertoires in COVID-19. Libraries were prepared by immunoSEQ multiplex PCR; TCRdb keeps only in-frame clonotypes and omits some of them. The table has roughly 430,000 clones, approximately 91% seen once. Sequencing used PBMCs or T cells enriched from blood (not recorded which). These receptor sequences come from a woman between 35 and 50 years old with acute COVID-19.

This clone was seen more than once but under ten times. V gene TRBV15 combines with J gene TRBJ2-1; the match to TRBD2 covers 11 bases. From germline, CDR1 is LNHNV and CDR2 YYDKDF (reference sequence). V lost 0 bases, J lost 7 bases, and 2 bases stayed unmatched. The CDR3 contains 15 residues. The CDR3 sequence: CATSRETSGVNEQFF. The CDR3 nucleotides read TGTGCCACCAGCAGAGAGACTAGCGGGGTAAATGAGCAGTTCTTC.

The chain uses TRBV2 and TRBJ1-1, with D possibly being TRBD1 (6 bases). This CDR3 contains 13 residues. The V gene's germline CDR1 is SNHLY and CDR2 FYNNEI. Trimming took 10 bases from V and 5 from J, leaving 17 bases between them. The CDR3 bases are TGTGCCAAACACAGGGCAGAGGGGACTGAAGCTTTCTTT. Translating gives CAKHRAEGTEAFF.

This sequence joins TRBV2 and TRBJ2-3, with 15 bases aligning to TRBD2. The trim removed 7 bases at V and 7 bases at J, leaving 12 bases unmatched. CDR3 size: 17 residues. Germline values: CDR1 SNHLY, CDR2 FYNNEI. The CDR3 spells CASTRSGLAGGANTQYF. The CDR3 nucleotides read TGTGCCAGCACCAGGTCGGGACTAGCGGGGGGAGCAAATACGCAGTATTTT.